This is a list of T cell receptor beta chains from one sample in a study of cytomegalovirus exposure and HLA in healthy donors. Generated by immunoSEQ multiplex PCR, the TCRdb table keeps only in-frame clones and is missing some. The sample has roughly 200,000 clones; about 70% are singletons. Source material: PBMCs. The source is a man between 40 and 49 years old in good health and CMV-seropositive. CDR3s include the opening cysteine and the closing phenylalanine or tryptophan. The D gene is left open where the match is weak. The size field is filled for only some rows; it gives once, few, many or a size class.

TRBD2,TRBV14,-,16,TRBJ2-7,TGTGCCAGCAGCCCGGGCGCGAAAAGCGGGGCCTACGAGCAGTACTTC,CASSPGAKSGAYEQYF
-,TRBV2,few,15,TRBJ2-3,TGTGCCAGCAGTGTGTTCCCTCCCCACTCAGATACGCAGTATTTT,CASSVFPPHSDTQYF
-,TRBV4-2,-,15,TRBJ1-2,TGTGCCAGCAGCCAAGATGGGCAGGTAGACTATGGCTACACCTTC,CASSQDGQVDYGYTF
-,TRBV2,-,14,TRBJ1-4,TGTGCCAGCAGTGTAGTTTCAACTAATGAAAAACTGTTTTTT,CASSVVSTNEKLFF
-,TRBV4-2,-,18,TRBJ2-5,TGTGCCAGCAGCCAGTTCCTTAATATGCTGGGGCGTCAAGAGACCCAGTACTTC,CASSQFLNMLGRQETQYF
TRBD1,TRBV5-1,-,16,TRBJ2-3,TGCGCCAGCAGCCCAGGGGACAGACCATTCACAGATACGCAGTATTTT,CASSPGDRPFTDTQYF
-,TRBV28,-,14,TRBJ1-4,TGTGCCAGCGTACGGGACCTCGGGGGGGGAAAACTGTTTTTT,CASVRDLGGGKLFF
TRBD2,TRBV11-2,-,15,TRBJ2-3,TGTGCCAGCAGCTCCCTCCGCGGGGGGAAGAGAACGCAGTATTTT,CASSSLRGGKRTQYF
TRBD2,TRBV5-1,-,14,TRBJ2-7,TGCGCCAGCAGCTTGGCCGGGGGGGATCACGAGCAGTACTTC,CASSLAGGDHEQYF
-,TRBV9,-,16,TRBJ2-3,TGTGCCAGCAGCGTAGAGGGGGGGGGCCGCACAGATACGCAGTATTTT,CASSVEGGGRTDTQYF
-,TRBV7-9,-,15,TRBJ2-3,TGTTCCAGCAGCTTTGACAGGACCAGCACAGATACGCAGTATTTT,CSSSFDRTSTDTQYF
-,TRBV7-2,-,14,TRBJ2-2,TGTGCCAGCAGCCCAAAGAGGGACACCGGGGAGCTGTTTTTT,CASSPKRDTGELFF
-,TRBV10-1,-,14,TRBJ1-5,TGCGCCAGCAGGAGTCGGGATAGCAATCAGCCCCAGCATTTT,CASRSRDSNQPQHF
TRBD1,TRBV28,-,15,TRBJ1-1,TGTGCCAGCAGCTCAAACAGGGGGGTGAACACTGAAGCTTTCTTT,CASSSNRGVNTEAFF
-,TRBV5-6,-,16,TRBJ1-4,TGTGCCAGCAGCTTAGCACAGGCTGCAACTAATGAAAAACTGTTTTTT,CASSLAQAATNEKLFF
-,TRBV13,-,13,TRBJ1-1,TGTGCCAGCAGCTCCCTCAGGAACACTGAAGCTTTCTTT,CASSSLRNTEAFF
TRBD1,TRBV27,-,13,TRBJ2-7,TGTGCCAGCCGGGACAGGGGACCCTACGAGCAGTACTTC,CASRDRGPYEQYF
TRBD2,TRBV7-9,-,14,TRBJ2-7,TGTGCCACCCCAATCATGGGACTAGCGGTCGAGCAGTACTTC,CATPIMGLAVEQYF
-,TRBV7-2,-,13,TRBJ2-7,TGTGCCAGCAGCTTAGAACAGAGCTACGAGCAGTACTTC,CASSLEQSYEQYF
TRBD2,TRBV29-1,few,13,TRBJ2-5,TGCAGCGCCGGATCGGGGGGGCAAGAGACCCAGTACTTC,CSAGSGGQETQYF
TRBD2,TRBV4-1,-,18,TRBJ2-2,TGCGCCAGCAGCCACAGCCGGGGCGGGGGGTCGGTCACCGGGGAGCTGTTTTTT,CASSHSRGGGSVTGELFF
TRBD1,TRBV28,-,13,TRBJ2-7,TGTGCCAGCTCGACAGGGGGCGCCTACGAGCAGTACTTC,CASSTGGAYEQYF
TRBD1,TRBV5-1,-,15,TRBJ2-7,TGCGCCAGCAGCTTCCGGGTAGGGGACAGCTACGAGCAGTACTTC,CASSFRVGDSYEQYF
-,TRBV11-3,once,16,TRBJ1-5,TGTGCCAGCAGTCCTTCGGGGGGGCAAAGAAATCAGCCCCAGCATTTT,CASSPSGGQRNQPQHF
TRBD1,TRBV10-3,-,15,TRBJ2-2,TGTGCCATCAGGCGGGGACAGGGGGACACCGGGGAGCTGTTTTTT,CAIRRGQGDTGELFF
-,TRBV5-1,-,14,TRBJ1-4,TGCGCCAGCAGCTTGGAGGCGGCTAATGAAAAACTGTTTTTT,CASSLEAANEKLFF
-,TRBV2,-,13,TRBJ2-1,TGTGCCAGCAGTGAAGACAGGGTGAATGAGCAGTTCTTC,CASSEDRVNEQFF
-,TRBV28,-,16,TRBJ1-2,TGTGCCAGCAGCCCCCCGGGGGGGTTATCTAGGTATGGCTACACCTTC,CASSPPGGLSRYGYTF
TRBD1,TRBV6-5,-,15,TRBJ2-7,TGTGCCAGCAGCGACTCTTTGGACAGGCTGTCTGAGCAGTACTTC,CASSDSLDRLSEQYF
TRBD1,TRBV18,-,15,TRBJ1-2,TGTGCCAGCTCACCTAGGACAGGGTCAGACTATGGCTACACCTTC,CASSPRTGSDYGYTF
TRBD1,TRBV27,once,16,TRBJ1-2,TGTGCCACCAGACCCCCAGTGGGGACAGGGAGTGGAGGCTACACCTTC,CATRPPVGTGSGGYTF
-,TRBV5-1,-,13,TRBJ1-2,TGCGCCAGCAGCTCGCGGACTGACCATGGCTACACCTTC,CASSSRTDHGYTF
-,TRBV28,-,14,TRBJ1-1,TGTGCCAGCAGTTTCGTGGGCCCAAACACTGAAGCTTTCTTT,CASSFVGPNTEAFF
-,TRBV2,-,17,TRBJ1-6,TGTGCCAGCAAAGTGAGGCAGCCAAGAAGTTATAATTCACCCCTCCACTTT,CASKVRQPRSYNSPLHF
-,TRBV7-9,-,15,TRBJ2-3,TGTGCCAGCAGCCCGGACCGGGGGACCACAGATACGCAGTATTTT,CASSPDRGTTDTQYF
-,TRBV27,few,14,TRBJ2-5,TGTGCCAGCAGTTCCTCCGAGGCTGAAGAGACCCAGTACTTC,CASSSSEAEETQYF
-,TRBV12-2,-,19,TRBJ1-2,-,CASRFFKPGQWAEGNGYTF
TRBD1,TRBV6-1,-,15,TRBJ1-5,TGTGCCAGCATAGGACAGGTCCGGGTCAATCAGCCCCAGCATTTT,CASIGQVRVNQPQHF
-,TRBV12-5,-,14,TRBJ2-3,TGTGCTAGTGGCCCGGGACTTTCCACAGATACGCAGTATTTT,CASGPGLSTDTQYF
-,TRBV5-6,once,13,TRBJ1-2,TGTGCCAGCAGCTTAGACAGATACTATGGCTACACCTTC,CASSLDRYYGYTF
-,TRBV7-2,-,16,TRBJ1-6,TGTGCCAGCAGCCCCTCCGCGGGGGCCTATAATTCACCCCTCCACTTT,CASSPSAGAYNSPLHF
-,TRBV5-4,few,13,TRBJ1-2,TGTGCCAGCAGTCAAGTAGGGGTATATGGCTACACCTTC,CASSQVGVYGYTF
TRBD1,TRBV4-1,-,15,TRBJ2-5,TGCGCCAGCAGCCCCCAGGCAGGGGGCCAAGTAGAGCAGTACTTC,CASSPQAGGQVEQYF
-,TRBV6-6,-,12,TRBJ2-1,TGTGCCAGCAGTGCCTCTAGAGGAGAGCAGTTCTTC,CASSASRGEQFF
-,TRBV7-9,few,15,TRBJ1-2,TGTGCCAGCAGCCCCCCCATAGACAGCTTAAATGGCTACACCTTC,CASSPPIDSLNGYTF
-,TRBV10-2,-,14,TRBJ2-7,TGCGCCAGCAGTGAGGGGAGCGTCATCGACGAGCAGTACTTC,CASSEGSVIDEQYF
-,TRBV11-2,-,14,TRBJ2-5,TGTGCCAGCAGCTTTGGCAGTTTCAGAGAGACCCAGTACTTC,CASSFGSFRETQYF
-,TRBV6-5,-,11,TRBJ2-3,TGTGCCAGCAGTTACTCGTACCTCGGGTATTTT,CASSYSYLGYF
-,TRBV5-6,few,15,TRBJ1-4,TGTGCCAGCAGCTTGTTGGGGGGGCCGGGTGAAAAACTGTTTTTT,CASSLLGGPGEKLFF
TRBD1,TRBV7-9,-,15,TRBJ1-5,TGTGCCAGCAGCTCCACAGGGGGGTCACCACAGCCCCAGCATTTT,CASSSTGGSPQPQHF
-,TRBV14,few,13,TRBJ1-1,TGTGCCAGCAGCCCCGCAGTGAACACTGAAGCTTTCTTT,CASSPAVNTEAFF